These T cell receptor beta chains were read from a single sample in a study of CD8 T cells in ankylosing spondylitis. MiXCR was run by TCRdb on the 5' RACE reads, yielding one entry per CDR3 protein. The sample records 250,000 or so distinct CDR3 sequences, 20% to 30% being singletons. The sequenced material came from blood, either unsorted or a sorted T cell fraction (not recorded which). The origin of the receptors is a male donor with ankylosing spondylitis or in good health (not recorded which). Both conserved end residues are trimmed from each CDR3. The D gene is left open where the match is weak.

d_call v_call cdr3_aa
TRBD1 TRBV7-8 ASSLGGQGTGELF
- TRBV6-5 ASSSAFAEQF
TRBD2 TRBV20-1 SALMGGVYQETQY
TRBD1 TRBV29-1 SVVPGGMGTEAF
- TRBV29-1 SVTPQVRGQETQY
- TRBV10-3 AISESSMDAQY
- TRBV7-8 ASSLARWGLNQPQH
- TRBV5-1 ASSWAGVNTGELF
- TRBV20-1 SARGLKGF
- TRBV9 ASSVQEGDTQY
- TRBV5-1 ASSLSGAANYGYT